The T cell receptor (beta chain) described here comes from a study of Tregs in tolerant kidney transplant recipients. Looking at the study overall: Related graft donors supplied nonmyeloablative bone marrow transplants, and mixed chimerism was transient. Study-wide results and caveats: Tolerant patients' donor-specific Tregs expanded beyond overall Tregs, suggesting antigen-driven growth. Expanding Tregs on activated donor B cells appeared to best identify donor-specific TCRbeta clones.

As concerns this clone: Its antigen is as yet unknown.

This CDR3 comprises 13 residues. Per germline, CDR1 SNHLY and CDR2 FYNNEI. V trimming: 4 bases; J trimming: 4 bases; junction bases outside the gene matches: 0. The protocol was immunoSEQ multiplex PCR, while the TCRdb copy is restricted to in-frame clones and leaves out a portion. This table holds more than 60,000 clones, 70% to 90% found once. The sample consisted of CD4+ T cells from blood, taken before the transplant. The origin of this receptor is a human donor who received a combined kidney and bone marrow transplant. The chain carries TRBV2 and TRBJ2-3; 9 bases align to TRBD1. The CDR3 is CASSGTGADTQYF. The DNA of the CDR3 is TGTGCCAGCAGTGGGACAGGGGCAGATACGCAGTATTTT.